These T cell receptor beta chains were read from a single sample in a study of regulatory T cells in long-lasting Graves disease. TCRdb fed the multiplex PCR reads into MiXCR, producing one record per CDR3 protein. The table lists 700,000 or so distinct CDR3 sequences, 30% of them singletons. This specimen was peripheral blood mononuclear cells (PBMCs), taken when the disease was refractory, from a patient treated with antithyroid drugs. The origin of the receptors is a female donor with Graves disease. Both conserved end residues are trimmed from each CDR3. The order of the fields is V gene, J gene, clone size, CDR3 protein. Where a row states a size, it is once, few, many or the class of an expanded clone; other rows omit it.

v_call: TRBV2
j_call: TRBJ1-5
clone_size: many
cdr3_aa: ASRDRGALNQPQH

v_call: TRBV7-9
j_call: TRBJ1-4
clone_size: few
cdr3_aa: ASGGAPQEKLF

v_call: TRBV11-2
j_call: TRBJ1-3
clone_size: -
cdr3_aa: ASSTPKASGNTIY

v_call: TRBV9
j_call: TRBJ1-1
clone_size: -
cdr3_aa: ASSVRGLMNTEAF

v_call: TRBV6-1
j_call: TRBJ2-7
clone_size: many
cdr3_aa: ASSPPGQGAYEQY

v_call: TRBV7-2
j_call: TRBJ1-5
clone_size: -
cdr3_aa: ASSFGGHGAAQH

v_call: TRBV28
j_call: TRBJ1-6
clone_size: -
cdr3_aa: ASSSTGGHNSPLH

v_call: TRBV11-1
j_call: TRBJ1-6
clone_size: many
cdr3_aa: ASSSDTSPLH

v_call: TRBV7-6
j_call: TRBJ1-4
clone_size: -
cdr3_aa: ASSPDRVATNEKLF

v_call: TRBV15
j_call: TRBJ2-7
clone_size: few
cdr3_aa: ATSRGWDRDTYEQY

v_call: TRBV2
j_call: TRBJ2-1
clone_size: -
cdr3_aa: ASSEAIFGGQF

v_call: TRBV7-2
j_call: TRBJ1-1
clone_size: -
cdr3_aa: ASSFRGGSTEAF

v_call: TRBV20-1
j_call: TRBJ2-5
clone_size: -
cdr3_aa: SASLDGQVETQY

v_call: TRBV29-1
j_call: TRBJ1-1
clone_size: -
cdr3_aa: SALWGGVAF

v_call: TRBV18
j_call: TRBJ1-6
clone_size: -
cdr3_aa: ASSPPGFSPLH

v_call: TRBV11-2
j_call: TRBJ2-7
clone_size: few
cdr3_aa: ASSLQQGSREQY

v_call: TRBV19
j_call: TRBJ2-7
clone_size: few
cdr3_aa: ASSSQPPGDYEQY

v_call: TRBV20-1
j_call: TRBJ1-1
clone_size: few
cdr3_aa: SARAPGQGNTEAF

v_call: TRBV6-1
j_call: TRBJ1-1
clone_size: few
cdr3_aa: ASTRDPTGAF

v_call: TRBV3-1
j_call: TRBJ2-2
clone_size: -
cdr3_aa: ASSQYPSGRAPWTGELF

v_call: TRBV29-1
j_call: TRBJ1-4
clone_size: -
cdr3_aa: SVDGGTNEKLF

v_call: TRBV20-1
j_call: TRBJ1-6
clone_size: -
cdr3_aa: SARVQGLTSNSPLH

v_call: TRBV6-1
j_call: TRBJ1-2
clone_size: few
cdr3_aa: ASSDRGPPYGYT

v_call: TRBV7-9
j_call: TRBJ2-4
clone_size: -
cdr3_aa: ASSPVGLAKNIQY

v_call: TRBV7-3
j_call: TRBJ1-2
clone_size: -
cdr3_aa: ASSSTAGTGSGYT

v_call: TRBV15
j_call: TRBJ1-4
clone_size: few
cdr3_aa: ATSRDGKRATNEKLF

v_call: TRBV5-1
j_call: TRBJ1-1
clone_size: -
cdr3_aa: ASSFITERNTEAF

v_call: TRBV20-1
j_call: TRBJ1-5
clone_size: few
cdr3_aa: SARYGTLSNQPQH

v_call: TRBV30
j_call: TRBJ1-2
clone_size: -
cdr3_aa: AWSRDGPNYGYT

v_call: TRBV24-1
j_call: TRBJ2-2
clone_size: -
cdr3_aa: ATSDSGASTGELV

v_call: TRBV5-6
j_call: TRBJ1-3
clone_size: once
cdr3_aa: ASSFSRGNTIY

v_call: TRBV2
j_call: TRBJ1-2
clone_size: many
cdr3_aa: ASSERVGIYGYT

v_call: TRBV11-2
j_call: TRBJ2-7
clone_size: -
cdr3_aa: ASSLAGGAGPYEQY

v_call: TRBV2
j_call: TRBJ1-2
clone_size: many
cdr3_aa: ASVLRPNYGYT

v_call: TRBV2
j_call: TRBJ2-7
clone_size: -
cdr3_aa: ASSEHTRGSPYEQY

v_call: TRBV7-9
j_call: TRBJ1-1
clone_size: -
cdr3_aa: ASSEGQEVLNTEAF

v_call: TRBV11-2
j_call: TRBJ2-7
clone_size: -
cdr3_aa: ASSLYSGRGTREQY

v_call: TRBV20-1
j_call: TRBJ2-7
clone_size: few
cdr3_aa: SAHRRVSSYEQY

v_call: TRBV19
j_call: TRBJ1-5
clone_size: -
cdr3_aa: ASSRQPWGNQPQH